Shown below are 9 T cell receptor beta chains from a single sample sequenced in a study of early T cells in non-severe SARS-CoV-2 infection. TCRdb independently ran MiXCR on the 5' RACE reads; one entry per CDR3 protein. This table has 35,000 to 45,000 distinct CDR3 sequences, 12% appearing once. Sequenced: whole blood. These receptor sequences come from an adult who was a healthcare worker with PCR-confirmed SARS-CoV-2 infection or an uninfected control (not recorded which).

Worth noting for this clonotype: A read error is possible here, since a much larger clone lies one base away. V usage is TRBV29-1 and J usage is TRBJ2-7, with 9 bases matching TRBD1. The length of the CDR3 is 12 residues. In germline, CDR1 is SQVTM, CDR2 ANQGSEA. CDR3 nucleotide sequence: TGCGGCGTTCGAACAGGGGGCCACGAGCAGTACTTC. This translates into CGVRTGGHEQYF.

Details on this clonotype: A read error may be the cause here, since a much bigger clone is one base away. The gene calls are TRBV10-3 and TRBJ2-2, with TRBD2 identical over 14 bases. The CDR3 loop spans 16 amino acids. In germline, CDR1 is ENHRY, CDR2 SYGVKD. CDR3 region: CAIRGLAGVRAGVLFF. The CDR3 DNA reads as TGTGCCATCAGGGGACTAGCGGGGGTCCGAGCCGGGGTGCTGTTTTTT.

This chain uses TRBV6-2 or TRBV6-3 with TRBJ2-7; D may be TRBD1 (6 bases). The CDR3 contains 13 residues. Germline V CDR1 and CDR2: MNHEY, SVGEGT. Trimming stripped 9 bases from V and 3 bases from J, with 15 bases between. The CDR3 region has the DNA TGTGCCAGTAGATTAGGACAGCACTACGAGCAGTACTTC. Protein sequence: CASRLGQHYEQYF.

This clonotype was seen at least ten times. The chain is built from TRBV7-9 and TRBJ2-2; D remains unclear. Between the trimmed V and J ends, which lost 0 bases and 1 base, there was a span of 9 bases. Germline V lookup: CDR1 SEHNR, CDR2 FQNEAQ (reference sequence). The CDR3 extends over 16 amino acids. The CDR3 here is CASSLAGQVNTGELFF. DNA for the CDR3: TGTGCCAGCAGCTTAGCAGGTCAGGTGAACACCGGGGAGCTGTTTTTT. Using reference TRBV7-9 and TRBJ2-2 for the parts outside the CDR3, the full variable domain is DTGVSQNPRHKITKRGQNVTFRCDPISEHNRLYWYRQTLGQGPEFLTYFQNEAQLEKSRLLSDRFSAERPKGSFSTLEIQRTEQGDSAMYLCASSLAGQVNTGELFFGEGSRLTVL.

This clonotype was seen many times. DNA for the CDR3: TGTGCCAGCAGCTTAGGGAGGGACGAGCAGTACTTC. Encoded protein: CASSLGRDEQYF. The chain employs TRBV7-9 and TRBJ2-7, with D tentatively TRBD2 (6 bases). Germline V gene data show CDR1 as SEHNR and CDR2 as FQNEAQ (reference sequence). The CDR3 totals 12 residues. V lost 1 base and J lost 5, with 6 bases in between. Based on the CDR3 plus reference TRBV7-9 and TRBJ2-7, the full variable domain is DTGVSQNPRHKITKRGQNVTFRCDPISEHNRLYWYRQTLGQGPEFLTYFQNEAQLEKSRLLSDRFSAERPKGSFSTLEIQRTEQGDSAMYLCASSLGRDEQYFGPGTRLTVT.

This clonotype was counted at least ten times. The chain recombines TRBV11-2 with TRBJ2-7; 7 bases map to TRBD1. V lost 1 base and J lost 0; bases outside the gene matches: 15. The CDR3 loop spans 19 amino acids. Germline assignment: CDR1 SGHAT and CDR2 FQNNGV. CDR3 DNA sequence: TGTGCCAGCAGCTTAGCTAACCGGGACAGACTTGATAACTCCTACGAGCAGTACTTC. Translating gives CASSLANRDRLDNSYEQYF.

This clonotype was counted between two and nine times. This chain uses TRBV4-2 with TRBJ1-1; D uncertain. Germline loops: CDR1 LGHNA, CDR2 YNFKEQ. The V end was cut by 1 base, the J end by 7 bases, with 10 bases between. This CDR3 spans 13 amino acids. The CDR3 here is CASSQGRDGEAFF. For the CDR3, the DNA is TGTGCCAGCAGCCAAGGCCGAGACGGTGAAGCTTTCTTT.

This clonotype came up many times. This chain uses TRBV30 with TRBJ1-2; no clear D. The CDR3 loop spans 11 amino acids. V was trimmed by 4 bases and J by 8 bases, leaving 11 bases between them. Germline CDR1 reads GTSNPN; CDR2 reads SVGIG (reference sequence). The CDR3 here is CAWNWEGGYTF. CDR3 bases: TGTGCCTGGAATTGGGAGGGCGGCTACACCTTC.

V is TRBV5-4 and J is TRBJ2-7; D may match TRBD1 or TRBD2 (6 bases each). From germline, CDR1 is SGHNT and CDR2 YYREEE (reference sequence). Trimming stripped 6 bases from V and 3 bases from J, with 16 bases between. This CDR3 is 14 amino acids long. The CDR3 protein is CASTKEGGRYEQYF. The DNA for the CDR3 is TGTGCCAGCACGAAGGAGGGGGGCCGCTACGAGCAGTACTTC.